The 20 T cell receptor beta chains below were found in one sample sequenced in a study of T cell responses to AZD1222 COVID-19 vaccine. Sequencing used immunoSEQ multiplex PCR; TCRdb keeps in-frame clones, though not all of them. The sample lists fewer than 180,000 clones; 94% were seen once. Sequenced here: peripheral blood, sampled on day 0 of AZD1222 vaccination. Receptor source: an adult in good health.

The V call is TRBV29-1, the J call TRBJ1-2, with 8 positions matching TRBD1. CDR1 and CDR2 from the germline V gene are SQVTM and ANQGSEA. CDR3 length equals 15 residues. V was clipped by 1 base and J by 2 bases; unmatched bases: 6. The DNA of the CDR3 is TGCAGCGTTGAAGGATTAACAGGGGGAAACTATGGCTACACCTTC. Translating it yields CSVEGLTGGNYGYTF.

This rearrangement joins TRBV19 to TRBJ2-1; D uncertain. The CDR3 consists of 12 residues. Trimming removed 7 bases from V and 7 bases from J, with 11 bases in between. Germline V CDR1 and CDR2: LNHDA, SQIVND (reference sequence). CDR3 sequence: CASTQPGNEQFF. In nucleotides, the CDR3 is TGTGCCAGTACCCAGCCCGGAAATGAGCAGTTCTTC.

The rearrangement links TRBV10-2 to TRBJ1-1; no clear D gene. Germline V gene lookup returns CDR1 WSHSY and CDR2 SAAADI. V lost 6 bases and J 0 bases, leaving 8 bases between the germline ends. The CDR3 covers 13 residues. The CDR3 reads CASRSSMNTEAFF. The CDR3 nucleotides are TGCGCCAGCAGGAGCAGCATGAACACTGAAGCTTTCTTT.

The chain's CDR3 is CASSQDRFSSYNSPLHF. DNA for the CDR3: TGTGCCAGCAGCCAGGACAGGTTTAGCTCCTATAATTCACCCCTCCACTTT. The chain uses TRBV3-1 (or the pseudogene TRBV3-2) and TRBJ1-6; TRBD1 aligns across 7 bases. This CDR3 has 17 residues. With 3 bases clipped from V and 0 bases from J, the junction kept 5 bases outside the gene matches. Germline V gives CDR1 LGHDT, CDR2 YNNKEL (reference sequence).

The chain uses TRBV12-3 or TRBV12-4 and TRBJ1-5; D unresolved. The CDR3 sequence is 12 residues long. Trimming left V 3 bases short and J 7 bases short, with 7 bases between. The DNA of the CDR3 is TGTGCCAGCAGTTTCGCAAGACAGCCCCAGCATTTT. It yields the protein CASSFARQPQHF.

The CDR3 coding sequence is TGTGCCAGCTCACGCGACAGAACCTCTGGAAACACCATATATTTT. This gives the protein CASSRDRTSGNTIYF. V gene TRBV18 combines with J gene TRBJ1-3; tentatively, D is TRBD1 (5 bases). CDR3 length: 15 amino acids. The V gene's germline CDR1 is KGHSH and CDR2 LQKENI. V dropped 4 bases and J dropped 0 bases, with 10 bases sitting between them.

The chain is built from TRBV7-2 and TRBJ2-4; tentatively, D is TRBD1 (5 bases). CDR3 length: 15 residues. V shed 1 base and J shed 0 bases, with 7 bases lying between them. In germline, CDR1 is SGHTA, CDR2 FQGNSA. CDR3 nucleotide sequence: TGTGCCAGCAGCTTAGACAGGATAGCCAAAAACATTCAGTACTTC. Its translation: CASSLDRIAKNIQYF.

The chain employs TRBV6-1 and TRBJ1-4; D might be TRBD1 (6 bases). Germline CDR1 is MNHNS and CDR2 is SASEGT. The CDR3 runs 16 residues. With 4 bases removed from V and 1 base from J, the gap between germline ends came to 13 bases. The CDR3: CASSVMTQGTNEKLFF. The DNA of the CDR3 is TGTGCCAGCAGTGTGATGACACAGGGAACTAATGAAAAACTGTTTTTT.

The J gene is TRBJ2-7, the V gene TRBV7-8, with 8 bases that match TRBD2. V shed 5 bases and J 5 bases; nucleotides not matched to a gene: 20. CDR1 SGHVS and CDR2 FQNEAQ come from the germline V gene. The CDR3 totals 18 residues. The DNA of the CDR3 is TGTGCCAGCAGCCCTTTGGCCCAACATAGCGGGGTCCCCCACGAGCAGTACGTC. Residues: CASSPLAQHSGVPHEQYV.

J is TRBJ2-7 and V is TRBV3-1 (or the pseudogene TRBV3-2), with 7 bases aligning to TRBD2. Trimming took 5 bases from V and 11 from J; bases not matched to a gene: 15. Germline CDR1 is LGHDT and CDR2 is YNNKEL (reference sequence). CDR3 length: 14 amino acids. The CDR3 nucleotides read TGTGCCAGCAGCTTTCACGGGGACTACCCGAGGGAGTACGTC. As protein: CASSFHGDYPREYV.

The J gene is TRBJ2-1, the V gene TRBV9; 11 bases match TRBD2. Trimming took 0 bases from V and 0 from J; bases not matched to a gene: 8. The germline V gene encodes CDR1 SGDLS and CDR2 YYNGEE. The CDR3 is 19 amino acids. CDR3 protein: CASSVGPSGGPLSYNEQFF. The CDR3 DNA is TGTGCCAGCAGCGTAGGGCCTAGCGGGGGGCCCCTCTCCTACAATGAGCAGTTCTTC.

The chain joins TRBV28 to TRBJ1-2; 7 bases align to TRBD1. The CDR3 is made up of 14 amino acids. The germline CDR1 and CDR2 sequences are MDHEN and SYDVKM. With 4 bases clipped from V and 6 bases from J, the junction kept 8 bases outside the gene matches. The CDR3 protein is CASSSSTGADGYTF. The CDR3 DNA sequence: TGTGCCAGCAGTTCTAGCACAGGGGCGGATGGCTACACCTTC.

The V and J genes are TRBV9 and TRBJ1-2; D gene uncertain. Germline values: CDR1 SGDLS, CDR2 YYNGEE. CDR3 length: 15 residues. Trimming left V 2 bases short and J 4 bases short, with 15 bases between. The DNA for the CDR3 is TGTGCCAGCAGCGTCGATGCAGCGGCGGGCTATGGCTACACCTTC. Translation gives CASSVDAAAGYGYTF.

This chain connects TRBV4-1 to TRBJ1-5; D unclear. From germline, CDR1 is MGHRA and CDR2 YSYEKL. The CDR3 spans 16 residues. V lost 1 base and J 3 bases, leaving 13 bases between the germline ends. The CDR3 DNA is TGCGCCAGCAGCCAAGGTCTGGCGGCGGACAATCAGCCCCAGCATTTT. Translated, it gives CASSQGLAADNQPQHF.

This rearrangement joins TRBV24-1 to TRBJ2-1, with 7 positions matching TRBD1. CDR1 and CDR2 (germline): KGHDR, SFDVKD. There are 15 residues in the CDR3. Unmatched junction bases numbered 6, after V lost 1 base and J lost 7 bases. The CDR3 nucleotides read TGTGCCACCAGTGATTTCCGGGACAGAGTAAATGAGCAGTTCTTC. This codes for CATSDFRDRVNEQFF.

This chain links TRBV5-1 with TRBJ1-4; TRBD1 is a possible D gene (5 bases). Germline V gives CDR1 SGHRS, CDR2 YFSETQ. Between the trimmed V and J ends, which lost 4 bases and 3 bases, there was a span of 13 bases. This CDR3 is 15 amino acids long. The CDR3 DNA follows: TGCGCCAGCAGCCGGGGGGTCGGTTCTAATGAAAAACTGTTTTTT. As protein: CASSRGVGSNEKLFF.

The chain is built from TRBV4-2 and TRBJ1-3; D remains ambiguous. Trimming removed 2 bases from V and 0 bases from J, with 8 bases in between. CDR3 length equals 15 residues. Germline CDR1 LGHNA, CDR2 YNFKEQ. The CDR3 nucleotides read TGTGCCAGCAGCCAAACGCGCGGCTCTGGAAACACCATATATTTT. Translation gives CASSQTRGSGNTIYF.

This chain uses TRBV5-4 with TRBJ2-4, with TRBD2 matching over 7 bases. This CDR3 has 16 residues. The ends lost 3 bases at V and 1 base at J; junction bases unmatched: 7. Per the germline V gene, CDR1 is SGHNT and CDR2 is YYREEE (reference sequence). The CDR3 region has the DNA TGTGCCAGCAGCTCCGGGAGGAGGATGGCCAAAAACATTCAGTACTTC. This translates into CASSSGRRMAKNIQYF.

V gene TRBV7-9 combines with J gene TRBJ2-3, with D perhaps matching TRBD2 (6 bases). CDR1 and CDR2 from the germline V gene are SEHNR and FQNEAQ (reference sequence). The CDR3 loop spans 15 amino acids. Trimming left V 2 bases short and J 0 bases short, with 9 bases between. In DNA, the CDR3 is TGTGCCAGCAGCTTACAAGGGACTAGCACAGATACGCAGTATTTT. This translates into CASSLQGTSTDTQYF.

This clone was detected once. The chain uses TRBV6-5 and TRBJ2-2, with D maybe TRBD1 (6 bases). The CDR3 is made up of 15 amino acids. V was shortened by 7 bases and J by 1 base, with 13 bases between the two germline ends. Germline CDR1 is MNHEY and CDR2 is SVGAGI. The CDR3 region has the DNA TGTGCCAGCATCCGCGACAGGTGGAACACCGGGGAGCTGTTTTTT. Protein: CASIRDRWNTGELFF.